This TCR beta chain was obtained from a study of blood T cell repertoires in COVID-19 (dated by TCRdb to 2019 to 2021). Regarding the complete study: The collaborator samples originated in the United States, Italy and Spain and spanned the acute and convalescent phases of COVID-19. The material from the prospective study consisted of cDNA or gDNA derived from T cells, B-cell-depleted T cells, or PBMCs. Subjects who had been exposed to COVID-19, were actively infected with it, or had recovered from it provided the deeply sampled blood TCRbeta repertoires that made up the dataset. A freely available public database, intended as a resource for researchers studying the immune response to SARS-CoV-2, is where the repertoires were released. Samples were obtained from the ongoing ImmuneRACE study (first 160 participants) and from some 1,300 subjects provided by 6 global collaborators. A de-identified subject ID, COVID-19 status, age in years and sex were almost always included in the sample metadata. HLA class I and class II types, where available, came from metadata supplied by the sample provider rather than from assay-based typing.

V is cut back by 2 bases and J by 4 bases, with 7 bases in the junction unmatched. The germline V gene (reference sequence) provides CDR1 GTSNPN and CDR2 SVGIG. There are 14 amino acids in the CDR3, from cysteine to phenylalanine inclusive. This entry keeps only the CDR3 DNA: 42 bases, framed from base 1. Participants in the prospective study were enrolled through a virtual design, were aged about 18 to 90 years, and lived in roughly 25 United States geographic areas. To assign participants to cohorts, the prospective study relied on clinical history that participants themselves reported in a screening survey and a study questionnaire. ImmuneRACE Cohort 3 recovered participants were defined by two consecutive negative NP/OP PCR tests, healthcare professional clearance, or symptom resolution. In the prospective study, whole blood, serum and a nasopharyngeal or oropharyngeal swab were collected from each participant by mobile phlebotomists. Prospective study participants could optionally give additional blood draws and questionnaires over an approximately 2-month period. Before DNA extraction, prospective study blood samples were shipped either frozen or at room temperature.

Of note for this clone: The antigen it recognizes is unknown. Nothing much larger sits one base from this clone, and base qualities are not available.

TCRbeta CDR3 regions were amplified from genomic DNA using the immunoSEQ Assay, a bias-controlled multiplex PCR. The published analysis was carried out like this. Nucleated cell counts per sample were estimated from amplification of reference gene primers within the assay. To quantify the absolute abundance of each unique TCRbeta CDR3 rearrangement, sequence reads were collapsed and filtered. For each sample, productive Simpson clonality was calculated as the square root of Simpson's diversity index over productive rearrangements. The table comes from immuneACCESS by way of TCRdb, which keeps in-frame sequences with V and J called. Part of the clones is missing from these tables; in studies checked, under half for an unresolved V gene and the rest for unknown reasons. The V and J calls and clone size come from that table; D and trimming were worked out from the DNA. The sample contains about 480,000 clones, around nine tenths of them found a single time. 1.8% of the sample lies in the top ten.

Overall study results and their limits: The amount of clinical and demographic metadata varied by source and participant and was provided uncurated.

The TCR was taken from a woman aged 35 to 49 who had recovered from COVID-19. The V and J genes are TRBV30 and TRBJ1-2, with 7 bases matching TRBD1. Sequencing used PBMCs or T cells enriched from blood (not recorded which). The CDR3 here reads CAWSPQGRGYGYTF. The DNA sequence follows: TGTGCCTGGAGTCCACAGGGGAGAGGCTATGGCTACACCTTC.